A single sample gave rise to the 18 T cell receptor beta chains below, sequenced in a study of cytomegalovirus exposure and HLA in healthy donors. The PCR used 60 Vbeta and 13 Jbeta primers. Assay: immunoSEQ multiplex PCR; the TCRdb copy retains only in-frame clones and omits some. Of under 130,000 clones in the sample, 60% to 80% were seen once. The sample was PBMCs. The source is a man aged 45 to 65 in good health and CMV-seropositive.

V gene TRBV9 combines with J gene TRBJ2-3, with 7 nucleotides matching TRBD1. The J segment lost 6 bases and the V segment lost 3 bases, leaving 1 base of the junction unmatched. This CDR3 has 12 amino acids. The germline CDR1 and CDR2 sequences are SGDLS and YYNGEE. The CDR3 nucleotides read TGTGCCAGCAGCGAACAGGGGGATACGCAGTATTTT. This sequence encodes CASSEQGDTQYF.

V usage is TRBV27 and J usage is TRBJ2-1, with TRBD2 matching 11 bases. Trimming removed 1 base from V and 7 bases from J; junction bases left unmatched: 9. Germline V gene sequence: CDR1 MNHEY, CDR2 SMNVEV (reference sequence). The CDR3 has 17 amino acids. This CDR3 is CASSLFPLTSGRNEQFF. Written as DNA, the CDR3 is TGTGCCAGCAGTTTATTTCCCCTTACTAGCGGGAGAAATGAGCAGTTCTTC.

Only a few counts were recorded for this clone. The chain carries TRBV6-5 and TRBJ1-1; D remains ambiguous. The CDR3 has 14 amino acids. The germline V gene encodes CDR1 MNHEY and CDR2 SVGAGI. The V end lost 1 base, the J end lost 1 base, and 7 bases lay between the germline ends. The CDR3 here is CASSYLRENTEAFF. The CDR3, as DNA: TGTGCCAGCAGTTACTTGAGAGAGAACACTGAAGCTTTCTTT.

This chain uses TRBV25-1 with TRBJ2-1; 8 bases are shared with TRBD2. After removal of 9 bases from V and 0 bases from J, the junction contained 4 bases not matched to a gene. Germline V gene lookup returns CDR1 MGHDK and CDR2 SYGVNS. The CDR3 sequence is 14 residues long. The CDR3 nucleotides are TGTGCCAGTAGCGGGGAAAGCTCCTACAATGAGCAGTTCTTC. Translation gives CASSGESSYNEQFF. Using reference TRBV25-1 and TRBJ2-1 for the parts outside the CDR3, the full variable domain is EADIYQTPRYLVIGTGKKITLECSQTMGHDKMYWYQQDPGMELHLIHYSYGVNSTEKGDLSSESTVSRIRTEHFPLTLESARPSHTSQYLCASSGESSYNEQFFGPGTRLTVL.

The V and J genes are TRBV28 and TRBJ1-5; TRBD1 might be the D (6 bases). V shed 5 bases and J shed 1 base, with 15 bases lying between them. Germline lookup yields CDR1 MDHEN and CDR2 SYDVKM. The CDR3 length is 16 residues. The CDR3: CASSTSFGQSNQPQHF. Here the CDR3 DNA reads TGTGCCAGCAGTACTAGTTTTGGACAGAGCAATCAGCCCCAGCATTTT.

The chain uses TRBV5-1 and TRBJ1-2; D is possibly TRBD1 (6 bases). Looked up from germline, CDR1 is SGHRS and CDR2 is YFSETQ. With 6 bases removed from V and 4 bases from J, the gap between germline ends came to 22 bases. This CDR3 spans 16 amino acids. The CDR3 reads CASNPQGRQSSYGYTF. The CDR3 nucleotides read TGCGCCAGCAACCCCCAGGGGCGACAATCAAGCTATGGCTACACCTTC.

The rearrangement joins TRBV5-4 to TRBJ2-1, with 7 bases fitting TRBD2. The CDR3 runs to 14 residues. Germline V gene lookup returns CDR1 SGHNT and CDR2 YYREEE (reference sequence). The V segment lost 1 base and the J segment 4 bases; nucleotides outside the gene matches: 2. This CDR3 reads CASSLWEGYNEQFF. DNA of the CDR3: TGTGCCAGCAGCTTGTGGGAGGGATACAATGAGCAGTTCTTC.

The chain links TRBV2 to TRBJ2-5, with a possible D match to TRBD2 (6 bases). The germline V gene has CDR1 SNHLY and CDR2 FYNNEI. Trimming took 2 bases from V and 3 from J, leaving 10 bases between them. The CDR3 extends over 14 amino acids. This chain's CDR3 is CASSESLAEETQYF. CDR3 DNA: TGTGCCAGCAGTGAATCTTTAGCGGAAGAGACCCAGTACTTC.

The gene calls are TRBV11-1 and TRBJ2-7; 11 nucleotides agree with TRBD1. Germline CDR1 SGHAT, CDR2 FQDESV (reference sequence). The junction had 4 bases not matched to a gene; V was cut back by 5 bases and J by 1 base. This CDR3 has 15 residues. This CDR3 reads CASSRGQGVSYEQYF. The CDR3 DNA reads as TGTGCCAGCAGCAGGGGACAGGGGGTATCCTACGAGCAGTACTTC.

The sample holds a few counts of this clone. The J gene is TRBJ1-2, the V gene TRBV30, with 9 nucleotides matching TRBD1. The germline gives CDR1 GTSNPN, CDR2 SVGIG (reference sequence). Trimming cost V 4 bases and J 5 bases; bases outside gene matches: 8. The CDR3 is 14 amino acids. The CDR3: CAWKPRDRDYGYTF. The CDR3 DNA reads TGTGCCTGGAAACCCCGGGACAGGGATTATGGCTACACCTTC.

The J gene is TRBJ2-2, the V gene TRBV4-2, with a weak D call TRBD2 (6 bases). Germline CDR1 is LGHNA and CDR2 is YNFKEQ. V gave up 5 bases and J gave up 4 bases, with 14 bases separating them. CDR3 length: 15 residues. The CDR3 loop is CASSTEGRGTGELFF. CDR3 nucleotides: TGTGCCAGCAGCACCGAGGGGCGGGGCACCGGGGAGCTGTTTTTT.

V usage is TRBV6-6 and J usage is TRBJ2-1; 7 bases line up with TRBD1. Germline CDR1 reads MNHNY; CDR2 reads SVGAGI (reference sequence). J lost 2 bases, V lost 6 bases, and 4 bases had no gene match. The CDR3 runs to 14 residues. CDR3 loop: CASRSGGTYNEQFF. The CDR3 DNA is TGTGCCAGCAGGTCAGGGGGAACCTACAATGAGCAGTTCTTC.

V is TRBV9 and J is TRBJ1-5, with no clear D. From germline, CDR1 is SGDLS and CDR2 YYNGEE. Trimming cost V 2 bases and J 0 bases, with 9 bases left between them. The CDR3 consists of 15 residues. This CDR3 reads CASSVGGYSNQPQHF. The CDR3, as DNA: TGTGCCAGCAGCGTTGGAGGGTATAGCAATCAGCCCCAGCATTTT.

The V gene is TRBV27, the J gene TRBJ2-7, with D tentatively TRBD2 (5 bases). V dropped 5 bases and J dropped 4 bases, with 9 bases sitting between them. This CDR3 comprises 12 residues. Germline V gene lookup returns CDR1 MNHEY and CDR2 SMNVEV (reference sequence). CDR3 DNA sequence: TGTGCCAGCAGTCACCGGGGTTACGAGCAGTACTTC. Translating it yields CASSHRGYEQYF.

This rearrangement joins TRBV28 to TRBJ2-3; 8 bases agree with TRBD1. The CDR3 runs 16 residues. The junction had 12 bases not matched to a gene; V was cut back by 7 bases and J by 3 bases. In germline, CDR1 is MDHEN, CDR2 SYDVKM. The CDR3 here is CASTPTPGQATDTQYF. For the CDR3, the DNA is TGTGCCAGCACCCCAACTCCGGGACAGGCTACAGATACGCAGTATTTT.

The chain recombines TRBV6-6 with TRBJ1-1; D not certain. The CDR3 loop spans 16 amino acids. V shed 2 bases and J shed 4 bases, with 17 bases lying between them. Germline-derived CDR1 and CDR2 are MNHNY and SVGAGI (reference sequence). CDR3 amino acids: CASSYPDRVAITEAFF. DNA for the CDR3: TGTGCCAGCAGTTACCCCGATCGGGTGGCCATCACTGAAGCTTTCTTT.

The rearrangement joins TRBV14 to TRBJ2-3; tentatively, D is TRBD1 (5 bases). Trimming took 4 bases from V and 2 from J, leaving 10 bases between them. The CDR3 runs to 14 residues. The germline V gene has CDR1 SGHDN and CDR2 FVKESK. The CDR3 region has the DNA TGTGCCAGCAGCCCACCGACAGCCACAGATACGCAGTATTTT. Translating it yields CASSPPTATDTQYF. Using reference TRBV14 and TRBJ2-3 for the parts outside the CDR3, the full variable domain is EAGVTQFPSHSVIEKGQTVTLRCDPISGHDNLYWYRRVMGKEIKFLLHFVKESKQDESGMPNNRFLAERTGGTYSTLKVQPAELEDSGVYFCASSPPTATDTQYFGPGTRLTVL.

The chain combines TRBV28 with TRBJ2-1; 7 bases line up with TRBD1. The CDR3 spans 12 residues. Germline CDR1 MDHEN, CDR2 SYDVKM. Losses at the gene ends were 10 bases for V and 5 bases for J; bases not matched to a gene: 5. CDR3 sequence reads: CATSQGNNEQFF. The CDR3 region has the DNA TGTGCCACCTCACAGGGGAACAATGAGCAGTTCTTC.